This T cell receptor beta chain derives from a study of cytomegalovirus exposure and HLA in healthy donors. Overall study findings and caveats: A missense variant in DCLRE1C was later tied to TCR beta V- and J-gene trimming.

The CDR3 covers 15 residues. CDR1 is GTSNPN, CDR2 SVGIG, per germline (reference sequence). V lost 3 bases, J lost 6 bases, and 9 bases stayed unmatched. The PCR employed 60 Vbeta primers together with 13 Jbeta primers. Libraries were prepared by immunoSEQ multiplex PCR; TCRdb keeps only in-frame clonotypes and omits some of them. The repertoire has 150,000 to 200,000 clones, 82% of them found once; the top ten carry about 1.5%. Turning to this clone: What it recognizes is unknown.

This sequence joins TRBV30 and TRBJ2-2; 8 bases line up with TRBD1. The sample was PBMCs. The TCR was taken from a man aged 35 to 55 in good health and CMV-seronegative. Written as DNA, the CDR3 is TGTGCCTGGAGCCAAGGCAGGGGGCGCGCCGGGGAGCTGTTTTTT. Its translation is CAWSQGRGRAGELFF.